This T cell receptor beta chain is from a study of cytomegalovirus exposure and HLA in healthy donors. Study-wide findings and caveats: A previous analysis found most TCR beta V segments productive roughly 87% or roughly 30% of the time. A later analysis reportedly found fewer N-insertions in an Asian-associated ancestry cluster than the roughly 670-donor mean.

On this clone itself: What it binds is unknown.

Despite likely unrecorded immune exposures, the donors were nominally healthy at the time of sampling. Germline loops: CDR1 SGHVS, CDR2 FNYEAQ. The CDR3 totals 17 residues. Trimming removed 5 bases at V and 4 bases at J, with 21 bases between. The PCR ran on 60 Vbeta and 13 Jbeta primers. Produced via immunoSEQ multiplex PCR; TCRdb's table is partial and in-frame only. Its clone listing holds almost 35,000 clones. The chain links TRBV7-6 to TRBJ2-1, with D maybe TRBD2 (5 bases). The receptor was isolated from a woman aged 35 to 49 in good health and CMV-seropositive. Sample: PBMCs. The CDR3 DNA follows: TGTGCCAGCAGCCCCAAAGCGGAGCGGCCAGCTTACAATGAGCAGTTCTTC. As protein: CASSPKAERPAYNEQFF. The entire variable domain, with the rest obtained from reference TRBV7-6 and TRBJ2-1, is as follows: GAGVSQSPRYKVTKRGQDVALRCDPISGHVSLYWYRQALGQGPEFLTYFNYEAQQDKSGLPNDRFSAERPEGSISTLTIQRTEQRDSAMYRCASSPKAERPAYNEQFFGPGTRLTVL.